A single sample is the source of the 27 T cell receptor beta chains below, sequenced in a study of T cells in women clearing cervical HPV infection. Only in-frame clones appear in the TCRdb table, and some are missing; sequencing was by immunoSEQ multiplex PCR. The listing records under 40,000 clones. The sample was blood buffy coat. These receptors came from a woman aged 18 to 75 with a cervical HPV16 infection that either progressed to CIN3+ or cleared (not recorded which).

Remarks on this clone: Read sequence stops 3 residues before the CDR3 end, and the germline J gene provides the missing end. This chain connects TRBV5-5 to TRBJ1-2, with D hard to call. Per germline, CDR1 SGHKS and CDR2 YYEKEE (reference sequence). V was shortened by 1 base and J by 1 base, with 5 bases between the two germline ends. This CDR3 has 13 amino acids. CDR3 residues: CASSLYNNYGYTF. CDR3 bases read: TGTGCCAGCAGCTTGTACAATAACTATGGC.

As concerns this clone: Read data end 3 residues before the CDR3 end; the end is taken from the germline J gene. The V gene is TRBV4-2, the J gene TRBJ2-3; tentative D call: TRBD1 (6 bases). Trimming removed 6 bases at V and 4 bases at J, with 20 bases between. The CDR3 loop spans 16 amino acids. Germline V gene data show CDR1 as LGHNA and CDR2 as YNFKEQ. Partial CDR3 DNA: TGTGCCAGCAGGATAAAGGTAGGGGGAGACGCAGATACG. Translating gives CASRIKVGGDADT. The CDR3 in full is CASRIKVGGDADTQYF.

As regards this clone: One junction end does not reproduce the germline sequence, and a read error may be involved. The CDR3 end falls 3 residues outside the read, so it is completed with the germline J gene. The chain carries TRBV4-2 and TRBJ1-2; perhaps TRBD1 as D (6 bases). Germline CDR1 reads LGHNA; CDR2 reads YNFKEQ. CDR3 length: 13 residues. CDR3 sequence reads: CASSQDGGHGYTF. CDR3 DNA (partial): TGCGCCAGCAGCCAAGACGGGGGGCATGGC.

The CDR3: CSARRTSGETQYF. Partial CDR3 DNA: TGCAGTGCTAGACGGACTAGCGGAGAGACT. The rearrangement links TRBV20-1 to TRBJ2-4; TRBD2 matches 10 bases. Read sequence stops 3 residues before the CDR3 end, and the germline J gene provides the missing end. The CDR3 sequence is 13 residues long. The germline V gene encodes CDR1 DFQATT and CDR2 SNEGSKA (reference sequence).

As for this clone: The read stops 3 residues short of the end of the CDR3; the missing end is completed from the germline J gene. The rearrangement joins TRBV27 to TRBJ1-2; the D is unclear. This CDR3 is 13 amino acids long. Germline lookup yields CDR1 MNHEY and CDR2 SMNVEV (reference sequence). Trimming shortened V by 1 base and J by 5 bases, and 8 bases separated the two germline ends. CDR3 loop: CASSLYPGYGYTF. CDR3 bases read: TGTGCCAGCAGTTTATACCCAGGTTATGGC.

As to this clone: Read data end 3 residues before the CDR3 end; the end is taken from the germline J gene. This chain connects TRBV30 to TRBJ2-2; possible D gene TRBD1, 6 bases. Germline loops: CDR1 GTSNPN, CDR2 SVGIG (reference sequence). This CDR3 has 14 amino acids. The DNA read from the CDR3 is TGTGCCTGGAGGAGATTGGCAGGGGATTCACCG. Its protein is CAWRRLAGDSP. From start to end, the CDR3 is CAWRRLAGDSPLFF.

In regard to this clone: The read gets to within 3 residues of the CDR3 end, and the germline J gene fills in the rest. V usage is TRBV12-3 or TRBV12-4 and J usage is TRBJ2-5, with D possibly TRBD2 on 7 matching bases. Trimming pared 2 bases from V and 4 bases from J, leaving 17 bases between. This CDR3 region has 16 residues. Partial CDR3 DNA: TGTGCCAGCAGTTTACGGAGCGGTAGGGGGGGAGAGACC. Protein sequence: CASSLRSGRGGET. The full CDR3 protein is CASSLRSGRGGETQYF.

Concerning this clone itself: Read coverage stops 3 residues before the CDR3 terminus; the germline J gene supplies the remainder. The rearrangement uses TRBV7-3 and TRBJ2-2; 9 bases map to TRBD2. The length of the CDR3 is 15 residues. The germline V gene encodes CDR1 SGHTA and CDR2 FQGTGA. V gave up 1 base and J gave up 6 bases; unmatched junction bases: 3. The CDR3 region is CASSLNVAGAGELFF. CDR3 DNA (partial): TGTGCCAGCAGCTTAAATGTAGCGGGAGCCGGGGAG.

To note about this clone: The read gets to within 3 residues of the CDR3 end, and the germline J gene fills in the rest. The gene calls are TRBV18 and TRBJ2-6; 9 positions agree with TRBD1. Germline V gene data show CDR1 as KGHSH and CDR2 as LQKENI. This CDR3 region has 16 residues. V dropped 4 bases and J dropped 2; count of bases not matched to a gene: 3. CDR3 DNA (partial): TGTGCCAGCTCACGGGACAGGGCCCCTGGGGCCAACGTC. Its translation is CASSRDRAPGANV. The complete CDR3 protein is CASSRDRAPGANVLTF.

Regarding this clone: The CDR3 is cut off 3 residues early in the read; its end comes from the germline J gene. The chain carries TRBV7-3 and TRBJ2-5; maybe TRBD2 (6 bases). Trimming left V 5 bases short and J 4 bases short, with 17 bases between. The CDR3 is 15 amino acids. Germline V CDR1 and CDR2: SGHTA, FQGTGA. The sequenced part of the CDR3 DNA is TGTGCCAGCAGCCCGGGAACTAGCAACGCAGAGACC. Translated, it gives CASSPGTSNAET. The CDR3 reads in full as CASSPGTSNAETQYF.

By frequency, this clone registers large. The read ends 3 residues early relative to the CDR3; the germline J gene fills the gap. This rearrangement joins TRBV4-1 to TRBJ2-3; tentatively, D is TRBD2 (6 bases). Per germline, CDR1 MGHRA and CDR2 YSYEKL. The CDR3 is 13 amino acids. The CDR3 is CASSQVPGETQYF. CDR3 DNA (partial): TGCGCCAGCAGCCAAGTACCGGGGGAGACG.

As to this clone: The read ends 3 residues shy of where the CDR3 ends; the end is completed using the germline J gene. The chain joins TRBV19 to TRBJ1-1; a weak D match, TRBD1 (5 bases). Trimming cost V 6 bases and J 2 bases, with 10 bases left between them. The length of the CDR3 is 13 residues. Germline V gives CDR1 LNHDA, CDR2 SQIVND (reference sequence). CDR3 DNA (partial): TGTGCCAGTAGCACCCAGGGTAACACTGAA. It translates to CASSTQGNTE. The whole CDR3 sequence reads CASSTQGNTEAFF.

CDR3 DNA (partial): TGTGCCAGCAGCTTCCAGATCACAGATACG. Amino acids: CASSFQITDT. The whole CDR3 reads CASSFQITDTQYF. The gene calls are TRBV11-1 and TRBJ2-3; D call uncertain. With the read ending 3 residues before the CDR3 end, the germline J gene is used to fill in that end. The CDR3 totals 13 residues. Between the trimmed V and J ends, which lost 3 bases and 2 bases, there was a span of 6 bases. Looked up from germline, CDR1 is SGHAT and CDR2 is FQDESV (reference sequence).

To note about this clone: The CDR3 is cut off 3 residues early in the read; its end comes from the germline J gene. The chain links TRBV7-8 to TRBJ2-7; 8 nucleotides line up with TRBD1. The V segment lost 1 base and the J segment 1 base; nucleotides outside the gene matches: 3. Germline lookup yields CDR1 SGHVS and CDR2 FQNEAQ. The CDR3 has 15 amino acids. The covered CDR3 bases are TGTGCCAGCAGCTTAGGGACAGGGCCTTCCTACGAG. It translates to CASSLGTGPSYE. The complete CDR3 reads CASSLGTGPSYEQYF.

A note on this clone: The read terminates 3 residues ahead of where the CDR3 ends, so the germline J gene completes it. This chain links TRBV30 with TRBJ2-2; D may be TRBD2 (5 bases). The CDR3 extends over 12 amino acids. Trimming cost V 2 bases and J 6 bases, with 7 bases left between them. CDR1 and CDR2 from the germline V gene are GTSNPN and SVGIG (reference sequence). The covered CDR3 bases are TGTGCCTGGAGTAACGGGGCCGGGGAG. Translation: CAWSNGAGE. The whole CDR3 protein is CAWSNGAGELFF.

Worth noting for this clone: The DNA ends 3 residues before the CDR3 does, and the rest of the CDR3 is filled in from the germline J gene. The rearrangement links TRBV11-3 to TRBJ2-5; D is uncertain. Germline loops: CDR1 SGHNT, CDR2 YENEEA. The CDR3 loop spans 13 amino acids. The ends were cut back, 2 bases at V and 1 base at J, with 5 bases in the middle. CDR3 amino acids: CASSLPGQETQYF. Partial CDR3 DNA: TGTGCCAGCAGCTTACCCGGCCAAGAGACC.

For this clone: The read terminates 3 residues before the CDR3 end, so the remaining end is supplied by the germline J gene. V usage is TRBV20-1 and J usage is TRBJ2-7, with 9 bases that match TRBD2. The CDR3 consists of 16 residues. Trimming took 0 bases from V and 0 from J; bases not matched to a gene: 6. Germline-derived CDR1 and CDR2 are DFQATT and SNEGSKA (reference sequence). The CDR3 reads CSARDWEREDSYEQYF. Partial CDR3 DNA: TGCAGTGCTAGAGATTGGGAGCGGGAGGACTCCTACGAG.

A word on this clone: The CDR3 end is not reached by the read, which stops 3 residues before it; the germline J gene fills it in. The J gene is TRBJ2-1, the V gene TRBV5-1, with 9 nucleotides matching TRBD2. With V trimmed by 4 bases and J by 3 bases, 5 bases remained unmatched. Germline CDR1 reads SGHRS; CDR2 reads YFSETQ. The CDR3 has 15 residues. The CDR3 loop is CASSQGTSSYNEQFF. The sequenced part of the CDR3 DNA is TGCGCCAGCAGCCAGGGGACTAGCAGCTACAATGAG.

The CDR3 spells CASSLEREGSYEQYF. The CDR3 bases that were read are TGCGCCAGCAGCTTGGAGCGGGAGGGCTCCTACGAG. The chain joins TRBV5-1 to TRBJ2-7; 10 nucleotides line up with TRBD2. Sequencing ends 3 residues short of the CDR3 end; the germline J gene provides the rest. CDR3 length: 15 amino acids. Germline V gives CDR1 SGHRS, CDR2 YFSETQ. J was trimmed by 0 bases and V by 0 bases; bases with no gene match: 0.

Notes on this clone: The missing CDR3 end, 3 residues past where the read stops, is filled in from the germline J gene. This chain connects TRBV6-2 or TRBV6-3 to TRBJ2-1, with 8 positions matching TRBD2. Germline lookup yields CDR1 MNHEY and CDR2 SVGEGT. The length of the CDR3 is 14 residues. V shed 6 bases, J shed 7 bases, and the junction held 8 bases outside the gene matches. CDR3 protein: CASRVSGVLNEQFF. CDR3 bases read: TGTGCCAGCAGGGTTAGCGGGGTCCTAAATGAG.

Turning to this clone: Coverage ceases 3 residues before the CDR3 finishes, and the germline J gene fills in the end. This chain links TRBV10-1 with TRBJ2-7; D ambiguous. The germline CDR1 and CDR2 sequences are WNHNN and SYGVQD (reference sequence). V lost 1 base, J lost 1 base, and 8 bases lay in between. This CDR3 is built from 14 residues. CDR3 residues: CASSELWPSYEQYF. Incomplete CDR3 DNA: TGCGCCAGCAGTGAGTTGTGGCCATCCTACGAG.

Concerning this clone: Coverage ceases 3 residues before the CDR3 finishes, and the germline J gene fills in the end. The chain links TRBV19 to TRBJ1-6, with D possibly TRBD1 on 5 matching bases. V was trimmed by 4 bases and J by 5 bases, leaving 12 bases between them. Germline CDR1 reads LNHDA; CDR2 reads SQIVND (reference sequence). This CDR3 has 15 residues. The CDR3 protein is CASSKPGHHNSPLHF. The DNA read from the CDR3 is TGTGCCAGTAGTAAGCCTGGACACCATAATTCACCC. Based on the CDR3 plus reference TRBV19 and TRBJ1-6, the full variable domain is DGGITQSPKYLFRKEGQNVTLSCEQNLNHDAMYWYRQDPGQGLRLIYYSQIVNDFQKGDIAEGYSVSREKKESFPLTVTSAQKNPTAFYLCASSKPGHHNSPLHFGNGTRLTVT.

The CDR3 DNA, read in part, is TGTGCCAGCAGTTTTCCTTCCTTCAGGGGCGAG. It yields the protein CASSFPSFRGE. The CDR3 in full is CASSFPSFRGEQYF. The chain couples TRBV2 to TRBJ2-7; D is possibly TRBD1 (6 bases). The CDR3 goes on 3 residues after the read ends, and that part is filled in from the germline J gene. Trimming left V 5 bases short and J 6 bases short, with 17 bases between. Per the germline V gene, CDR1 is SNHLY and CDR2 is FYNNEI. CDR3 length: 14 amino acids.

To note about this clone: Read sequence stops 3 residues before the CDR3 end, and the germline J gene provides the missing end. The genes are TRBV7-9 and TRBJ1-4; maybe TRBD1 (5 bases). From germline, CDR1 is SEHNR and CDR2 FQNEAQ (reference sequence). The CDR3 runs 13 residues. This CDR3 is CASSSAGANVLFF. CDR3 DNA, as far as it was read: TGTGCCAGCAGCTCCGCTGGGGCCAACGTA.

The CDR3 DNA, read in part, is TGCGCCAGCAGCTTGTATATCTCAGGGGGCCAAGAGACC. It translates to CASSLYISGGQET. The whole CDR3 sequence reads CASSLYISGGQETQYF. This chain joins TRBV5-1 and TRBJ2-5, with 7 bases that match TRBD1. The DNA ends 3 residues before the CDR3 does, and the rest of the CDR3 is filled in from the germline J gene. V shed 1 base, J shed 1 base, and the junction held 7 bases outside the gene matches. The CDR3 sequence is 16 residues long. The V gene's germline CDR1 is SGHRS and CDR2 YFSETQ.

As concerns this clone: The sequenced fragment ends 3 residues before the CDR3 boundary, so the rest is inferred from the germline J gene. This sequence joins TRBV6-2 or TRBV6-3 and TRBJ2-3; TRBD1 might be the D (5 bases). V was pared by 5 bases and J by 3 bases, with 12 bases between. The CDR3 is 14 amino acids. CDR1 is MNHEY, CDR2 SVGEGT, per germline. Partial CDR3 DNA: TGTGCCAGCAGTCCGACAGACGATACAGATACG. Protein sequence: CASSPTDDTDT. The complete CDR3 protein is CASSPTDDTDTQYF.

To note about this clone: The read falls 3 residues short of the CDR3 end, and the missing part is taken from the germline J gene. V usage is TRBV19 and J usage is TRBJ1-2; the match to TRBD1 covers 7 bases. The CDR3 has 14 amino acids. The V gene's germline CDR1 is LNHDA and CDR2 SQIVND (reference sequence). The CDR3 DNA, read in part, is TGTGCCAGTAGTATCCGGGACAGCCCCTACGAC. Translated, it gives CASSIRDSPYD. The entire CDR3 is CASSIRDSPYDYTF.